These T cell receptor beta chains were read from a single sample in a study of blood T cell repertoires in COVID-19. Libraries were prepared by immunoSEQ multiplex PCR; TCRdb keeps only in-frame clonotypes and omits some of them. The table includes over 350,000 clones, roughly 90% detected once. The specimen sequenced was PBMCs or T cells enriched from blood (not recorded which). Source of these receptors: a woman aged 25 to 45 with acute COVID-19. Each CDR3 is given without its conserved first and last residue. Some rows mark clone size as missing; the rest say once, few, many or name a class of expanded clone.

>TRBV10-2|-|15
ASRDGAGLRSYNEQF
>TRBV10-3|-|11
AISDRGRQPQH
>TRBV6-5|-|13
ASSYSAPGFYEQY
>TRBV29-1|-|14
SVEDRYGRGYDGYT
>TRBV6-5|-|11
ASSRQGASEAF
>TRBV3-1/TRBV3-2|-|13
ASSSTSGHNNEQF
>TRBV6-5|-|13
ASSYSDRPGNTIY
>TRBV29-1|-|11
SVGDREYNEQF
>TRBV24-1|-|12
ATSERTGGYGYT
>TRBV5-1|-|13
ASRGTSGAYNEQF
>TRBV9|few|17
ASSVDRLAGTGAFYGYT
>TRBV9|once|11
ASSVGGRAGYT
>TRBV2|-|14
ASSQTSRGQASPLH
>TRBV19|once|12
ASSIGTGGTEAF
>TRBV3-1/TRBV3-2|-|9
ASRQGDGYT
>TRBV6-5|-|13
ATDPTGTGGNTIY
>TRBV19|-|12
ASSQEGIDQPQH
>TRBV19|-|13
ASSVQGTLGQPQH
>TRBV4-1|-|13
ASSQEWRGNNEQF
>TRBV11-2|once|12
ASSLVRGSYEQY
>TRBV27|-|13
ASSLSGSLNTEAF
>TRBV29-1|-|12
SVEDPHTLNEQY
>TRBV10-3|-|11
AISESKGYGYT
>TRBV9|few|12
ASSIDSINQPQH
>TRBV2|once|13
ASSVGQTMNTEAF
>TRBV7-2|few|14
ASSLAWSGSNSPLH
>TRBV10-1|-|10
ASSDTGDGYT
>TRBV7-9|-|11
ASSQYSTDTQY